This T cell receptor (beta chain) is from a study of glioma-infiltrating T cells. Notes on the study in general: Tissue-blood divergence was below expectation in non-neoplastic patients, above in gliomas. Only very few CDR3 sequences appeared in both tissue and blood.

Amplification of TCR alpha and beta CDR3 regions from RNA used iRepertoire nested multiplex PCR. For one-step reverse transcription and amplification, roughly 100-400 ng of tissue mRNA or PBMC total RNA was used. TCRdb re-analysed the multiplex PCR reads in MiXCR, keeping a single row per CDR3 protein. The table includes roughly 120,000 distinct CDR3 sequences, less than 30% detected once. V dropped 2 bases and J dropped 3 bases, with 11 bases sitting between them. CDR3 length: 13 amino acids. Germline CDR1 reads SQVTM; CDR2 reads ANQGSEA. This clonotype was seen at least ten times. The target antigen is unknown.

The TCR sequence derives from a human donor with low-grade glioma or glioblastoma, undergoing nonglioma brain surgery, or in good health (not recorded which). The J gene is TRBJ2-7, the V gene TRBV29-1, with D possibly being TRBD1 (5 bases). Sequences were obtained from glioma tissue, nonneoplastic brain tissue, or PBMCs (not recorded which). The CDR3 loop is CSVEMPGIYEQYF. CDR3 coding DNA: TGCAGCGTTGAAATGCCAGGGATCTACGAGCAGTACTTC.